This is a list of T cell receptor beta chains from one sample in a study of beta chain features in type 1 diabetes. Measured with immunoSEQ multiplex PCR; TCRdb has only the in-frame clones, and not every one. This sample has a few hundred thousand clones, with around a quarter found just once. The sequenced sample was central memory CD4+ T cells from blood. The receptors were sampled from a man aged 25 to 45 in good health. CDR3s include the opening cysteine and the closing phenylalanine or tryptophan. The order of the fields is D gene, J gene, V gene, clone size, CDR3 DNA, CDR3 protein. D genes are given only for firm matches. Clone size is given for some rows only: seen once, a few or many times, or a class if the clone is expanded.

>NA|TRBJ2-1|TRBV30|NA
TGTGCCTCCTCGGGAACCGGCTCCTACAATGAGCAGTTCTTC
CASSGTGSYNEQFF
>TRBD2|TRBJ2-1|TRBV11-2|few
TGTGCCAGCAGCGATCTAGCGGGAGGGCCAAGGGAGCAGTTCTTC
CASSDLAGGPREQFF
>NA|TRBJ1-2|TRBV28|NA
TGTGCCAGCAGTTTGGCGGGGTTCTATGGCTACACCTTC
CASSLAGFYGYTF
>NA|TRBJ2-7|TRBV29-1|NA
TGCAGCGCCACGACCTCGACCGAGCAGTACTTC
CSATTSTEQYF
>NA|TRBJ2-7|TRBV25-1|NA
TGTGCCAGCAGTGACCGGACTGAGGTTACCTACGAGCAGTACTTC
CASSDRTEVTYEQYF
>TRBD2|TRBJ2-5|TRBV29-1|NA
TGCAGCTTACTAGCGGGTCCCGAGACCCAGTACTTC
CSLLAGPETQYF
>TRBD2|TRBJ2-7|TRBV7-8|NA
TGTGCCAGCAGCTGGGGGACTAGCGGGAGCTACGAGCAGTACTTC
CASSWGTSGSYEQYF
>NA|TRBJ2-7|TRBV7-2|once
TGTGCCAGCAGCCGGGAGGCGGGGGCGCAGTACTTC
CASSREAGAQYF
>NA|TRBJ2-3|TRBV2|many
TGTGCCAGCAGTGAAGCGCTCAGCACAGATACGCAGTATTTT
CASSEALSTDTQYF
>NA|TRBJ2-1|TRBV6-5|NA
TGTGCCAGCAGTCGCGGGACATATCCCTACAATGAGCAGTTCTTC
CASSRGTYPYNEQFF
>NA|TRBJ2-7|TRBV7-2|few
TGTGCCAGCAGCTTCTGGCTCGCCTCCTACGAGCAGTACTTC
CASSFWLASYEQYF
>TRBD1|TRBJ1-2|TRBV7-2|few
TGTGCCAGCAGCACGGACAGGGGCGGCGGCTACACCTTC
CASSTDRGGGYTF
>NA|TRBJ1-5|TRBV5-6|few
TGTGCCAGCAGCTTGGCTTATAGCAATCAGCCCCAGCATTTT
CASSLAYSNQPQHF
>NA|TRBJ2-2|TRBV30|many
TGTGCCTGGAGGGCATTTGGCAGTCAGACCGGGGAGCTGTTTTTT
CAWRAFGSQTGELFF
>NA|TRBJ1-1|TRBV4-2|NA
TGTGCCAGCAGCCAAGCGGCAGGGGCCACTGAAGCTTTCTTT
CASSQAAGATEAFF
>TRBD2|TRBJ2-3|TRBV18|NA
TGTGCCAGCTCCCTTGAGACTAGCGGCACAGATACGCAGTATTTT
CASSLETSGTDTQYF
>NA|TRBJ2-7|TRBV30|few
TGTGCCTGGAGTGGGGTCTACGAGCAGTACTTC
CAWSGVYEQYF